This T cell receptor beta chain was documented in a study of CD8+CD57+ T cells in acquired aplastic anemia. The CDR3 totals 14 residues. Trimming took off 3 bases at V and 3 bases at J, with 14 bases between the two ends. Germline loops: CDR1 DFQATT, CDR2 SNEGSKA (reference sequence). Profiling that covered TCR beta VDJ and CDR3 relied on genomic DNA as its template. TCRdb itself ran the reads through MiXCR, one entry per CDR3 protein. The sample carries a few hundred thousand distinct CDR3 sequences, about 59% recorded once. The receptor's source is a human donor in good health. Specimen: sorted CD4+, CD8+, or CD8+CD57+ T cells (not recorded which) from PBMCs. The rearrangement joins TRBV20-1 to TRBJ2-5, with D possibly TRBD2 on 5 matching bases. CDR3 sequence reads: CSARVPPAEETQYF. DNA of the CDR3: TGCAGTGCTAGGGTCCCACCAGCGGAAGAGACCCAGTACTTC.